There are many counts of the clone carrying this T cell receptor (beta chain). This entry is derived from a study of T-cell reconstitution after alpha-beta-depleted transplantation in children. Unique molecular identifiers were incorporated into the prepared TCRbeta library. TCRdb independently ran MiXCR on the PCR reads; one entry per CDR3 protein. This table holds hundreds of thousands of distinct CDR3 sequences, roughly 15% found once. Germline V gives CDR1 DFQATT, CDR2 SNEGSKA (reference sequence). V shed 2 bases and J shed 7 bases, with 3 bases lying between them. This CDR3 is 11 amino acids long.

The TCR originated in a human donor who donated a stem cell graft to a child with acute myeloid leukemia. This chain uses TRBV20-1 with TRBJ1-6; no clear D. The sequenced sample was PBMCs from the stem cell graft donor, obtained from the stem cell graft. CDR3 loop: CSARQNSPLHF. In nucleotides, the CDR3 is TGCAGTGCTAGACAGAATTCACCCCTCCACTTT.